The T cell receptor (beta chain) under discussion was sequenced for a study of response to subunit inactivated influenza vaccine. Study observations and caveats: The study's authors posited that every seasonal influenza vaccination enlists few new T cells.

On this clonotype: Its matching antigen is unknown.

TCRdb re-analysed the RT-PCR reads in MiXCR, keeping a single row per CDR3 protein. Altogether hundreds of thousands of distinct CDR3 sequences are present, approximately 15% being singletons, with the ten largest covering 6.5% to 8.5%. V dropped 5 bases and J dropped 1 base, with 18 bases sitting between them. The CDR3 consists of 15 residues. Germline CDR1 DFQATT, CDR2 SNEGSKA (reference sequence). This sequence originates from a man over 45 who received an inactivated influenza vaccine. The V and J genes are TRBV20-1 and TRBJ2-7; the D gene could be TRBD1 or TRBD2 (5 bases each). The material was PBMCs from blood, obtained around 14 days before vaccination. The CDR3, as DNA: TGCAGTGCTGGCGTACGGGACCTCTGGTCCTACGAGCAGTACTTC. It codes for CSAGVRDLWSYEQYF.